This T cell receptor (beta chain) was obtained from a study of blood T cell repertoires in COVID-19. Study-level information: The cDNA or gDNA used as material had been derived from T cells, B-cell-depleted T cells, or PBMCs.

Unmatched junction bases numbered 4, after V lost 1 base and J lost 7 bases. Germline lookup yields CDR1 SGHVS and CDR2 FQNEAQ. The length of the CDR3 is 16 residues. Authors' data handling: Estimated nucleated cell counts came from reference gene primer amplification. Measured with immunoSEQ multiplex PCR; TCRdb has only the in-frame clones, and not every one. For V, J and clone size, that table is used; D and trimming come from the DNA. This sample has approximately 40,000 clones, with about 87% found just once. The specimen was peripheral blood. This clonotype originated in a woman aged 70-85 years with acute or convalescent COVID-19. V usage is TRBV7-8 and J usage is TRBJ2-1; 13 positions agree with TRBD2. The CDR3 spells CASSLGGLAGVNEQFF. Here the CDR3 DNA reads TGTGCCAGCAGCTTAGGAGGACTAGCGGGAGTAAATGAGCAGTTCTTC.